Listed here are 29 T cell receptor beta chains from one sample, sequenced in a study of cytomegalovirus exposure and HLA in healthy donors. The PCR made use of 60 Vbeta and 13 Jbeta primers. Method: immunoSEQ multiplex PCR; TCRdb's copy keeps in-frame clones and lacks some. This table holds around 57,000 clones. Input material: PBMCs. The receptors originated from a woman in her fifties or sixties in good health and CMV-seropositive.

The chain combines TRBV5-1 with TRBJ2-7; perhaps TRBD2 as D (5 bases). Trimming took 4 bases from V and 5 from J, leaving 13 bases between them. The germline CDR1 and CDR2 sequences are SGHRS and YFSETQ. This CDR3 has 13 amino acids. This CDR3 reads CASSRWDSDEQYF. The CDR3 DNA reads TGCGCCAGCAGCAGGTGGGATAGCGACGAGCAGTACTTC.

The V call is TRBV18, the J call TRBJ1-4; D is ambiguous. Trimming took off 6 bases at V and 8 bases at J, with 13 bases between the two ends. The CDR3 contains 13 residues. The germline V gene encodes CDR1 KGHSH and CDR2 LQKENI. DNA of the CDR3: TGTGCCAGCTCTCAGCAGCGCCAGGAAAAACTGTTTTTT. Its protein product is CASSQQRQEKLFF.

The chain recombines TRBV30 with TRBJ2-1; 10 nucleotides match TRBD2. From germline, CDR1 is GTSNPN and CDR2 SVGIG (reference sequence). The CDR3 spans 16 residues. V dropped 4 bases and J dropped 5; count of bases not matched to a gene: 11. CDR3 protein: CAWNTLAGEFNNEQFF. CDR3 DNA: TGTGCCTGGAATACCCTAGCGGGAGAATTTAACAATGAGCAGTTCTTC.

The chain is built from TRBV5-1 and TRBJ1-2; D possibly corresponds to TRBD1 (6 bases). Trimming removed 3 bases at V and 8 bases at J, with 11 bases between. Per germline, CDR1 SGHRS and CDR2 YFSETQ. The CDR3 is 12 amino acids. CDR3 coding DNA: TGCGCCAGCAGCTACAGGGAGGGCGGCTACACCTTC. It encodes CASSYREGGYTF. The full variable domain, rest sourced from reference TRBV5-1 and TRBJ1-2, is KAGVTQTPRYLIKTRGQQVTLSCSPISGHRSVSWYQQTPGQGLQFLFEYFSETQRNKGNFPGRFSGRQFSNSRSEMNVSTLELGDSALYLCASSYREGGYTFGSGTRLTVV.

For the CDR3, the DNA is TGTGCCAGCAGTTCTCAGGGACAGGGGTATCGGGAAAAACTGTTTTTT. This translates into CASSSQGQGYREKLFF. The rearrangement joins TRBV6-5 to TRBJ1-4, with TRBD1 identical over 10 bases. V lost 4 bases, J lost 8 bases, and 10 bases stayed unmatched. The CDR3 totals 16 residues. The germline CDR1 and CDR2 sequences are MNHEY and SVGAGI.

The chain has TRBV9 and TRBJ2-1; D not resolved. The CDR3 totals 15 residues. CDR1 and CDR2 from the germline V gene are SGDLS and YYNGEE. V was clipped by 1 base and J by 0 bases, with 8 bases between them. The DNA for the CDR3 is TGTGCCAGCAGCGTATCCCCCAGCTCCTACAATGAGCAGTTCTTC. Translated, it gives CASSVSPSSYNEQFF. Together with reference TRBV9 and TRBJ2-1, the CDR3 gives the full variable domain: DSGVTQTPKHLITATGQRVTLRCSPRSGDLSVYWYQQSLDQGLQFLIQYYNGEERAKGNILERFSAQQFPDLHSELNLSSLELGDSALYFCASSVSPSSYNEQFFGPGTRLTVL.

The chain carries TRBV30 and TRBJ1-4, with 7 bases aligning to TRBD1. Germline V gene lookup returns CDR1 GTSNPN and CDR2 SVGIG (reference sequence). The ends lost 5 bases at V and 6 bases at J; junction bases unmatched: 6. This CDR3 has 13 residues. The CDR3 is CAWSETGHEKLFF. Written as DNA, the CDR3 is TGTGCCTGGTCGGAGACAGGGCATGAAAAACTGTTTTTT.

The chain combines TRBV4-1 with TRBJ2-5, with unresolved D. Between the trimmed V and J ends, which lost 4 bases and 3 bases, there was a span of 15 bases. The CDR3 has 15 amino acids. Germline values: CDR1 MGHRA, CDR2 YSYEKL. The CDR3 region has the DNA TGCGCCAGCAGCCGCGGCGGCACGCCAAAAGAGACCCAGTACTTC. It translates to CASSRGGTPKETQYF.

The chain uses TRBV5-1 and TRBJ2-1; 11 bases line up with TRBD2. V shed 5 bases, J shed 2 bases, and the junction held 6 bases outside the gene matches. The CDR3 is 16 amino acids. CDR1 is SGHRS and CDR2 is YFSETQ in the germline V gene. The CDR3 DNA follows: TGCGCCAGCAGGGTGGCTAGCGGGGGGACCTACAATGAGCAGTTCTTC. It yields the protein CASRVASGGTYNEQFF.

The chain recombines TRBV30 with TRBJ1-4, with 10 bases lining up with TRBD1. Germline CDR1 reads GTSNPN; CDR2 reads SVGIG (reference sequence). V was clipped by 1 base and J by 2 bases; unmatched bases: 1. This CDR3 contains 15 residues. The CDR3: CAWSGQGATNEKLFF. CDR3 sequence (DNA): TGTGCCTGGAGTGGACAGGGGGCGACTAATGAAAAACTGTTTTTT.

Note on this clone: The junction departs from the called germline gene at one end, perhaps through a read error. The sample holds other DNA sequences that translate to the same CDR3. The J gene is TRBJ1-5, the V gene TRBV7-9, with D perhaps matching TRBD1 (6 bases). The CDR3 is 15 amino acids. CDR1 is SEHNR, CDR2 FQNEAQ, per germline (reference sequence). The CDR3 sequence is CASSFGGPFDQPQHF. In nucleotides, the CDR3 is TGCGCCAGCAGCTTCGGGGGGCCTTTCGATCAGCCCCAGCATTTT.

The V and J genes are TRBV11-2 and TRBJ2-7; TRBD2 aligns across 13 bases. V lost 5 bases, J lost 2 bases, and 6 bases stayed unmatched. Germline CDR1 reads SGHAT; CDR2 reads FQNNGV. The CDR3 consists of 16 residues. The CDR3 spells CASSRTGTSGTYEQYF. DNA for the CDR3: TGTGCCAGCAGCCGGACCGGGACTAGCGGGACCTACGAGCAGTACTTC.

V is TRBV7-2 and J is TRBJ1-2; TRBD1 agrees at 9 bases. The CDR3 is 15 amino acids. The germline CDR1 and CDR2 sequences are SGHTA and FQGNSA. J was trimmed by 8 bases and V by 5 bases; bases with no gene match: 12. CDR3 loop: CASSDRGQGMGGYTF. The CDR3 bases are TGTGCCAGCAGCGACAGGGGACAGGGAATGGGCGGCTACACCTTC.

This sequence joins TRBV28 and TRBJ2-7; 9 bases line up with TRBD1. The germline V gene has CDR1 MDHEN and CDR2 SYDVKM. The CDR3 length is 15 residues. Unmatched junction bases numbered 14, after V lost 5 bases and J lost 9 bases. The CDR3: CASSTVGTGLKGQYF. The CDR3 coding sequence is TGTGCCAGCAGTACTGTGGGGACAGGGCTTAAAGGGCAGTACTTC.

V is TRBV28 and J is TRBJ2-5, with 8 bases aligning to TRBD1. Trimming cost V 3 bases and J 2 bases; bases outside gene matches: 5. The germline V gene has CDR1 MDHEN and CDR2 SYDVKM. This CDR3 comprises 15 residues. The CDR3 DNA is TGTGCCAGCAGTTTTGGACAGGGACGGCAAGAGACCCAGTACTTC. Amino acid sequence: CASSFGQGRQETQYF. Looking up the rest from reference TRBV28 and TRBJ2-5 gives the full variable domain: DVKVTQSSRYLVKRTGEKVFLECVQDMDHENMFWYRQDPGLGLRLIYFSYDVKMKEKGDIPEGYSVSREKKERFSLILESASTNQTSMYLCASSFGQGRQETQYFGPGTRLLVL.

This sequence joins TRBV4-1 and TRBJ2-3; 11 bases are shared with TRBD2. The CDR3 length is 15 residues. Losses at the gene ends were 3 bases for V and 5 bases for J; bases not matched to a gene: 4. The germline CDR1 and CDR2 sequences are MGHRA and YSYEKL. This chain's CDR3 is CASSQTSGARDTQYF. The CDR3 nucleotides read TGCGCCAGCAGCCAGACTAGCGGGGCCAGAGATACGCAGTATTTT.

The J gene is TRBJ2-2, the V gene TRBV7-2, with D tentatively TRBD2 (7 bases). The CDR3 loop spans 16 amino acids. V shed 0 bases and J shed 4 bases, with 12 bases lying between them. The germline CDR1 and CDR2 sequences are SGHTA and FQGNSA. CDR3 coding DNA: TGTGCCAGCAGCTTAGCGGGGGGGCGGGGCACCGGGGAGCTGTTTTTT. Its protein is CASSLAGGRGTGELFF.

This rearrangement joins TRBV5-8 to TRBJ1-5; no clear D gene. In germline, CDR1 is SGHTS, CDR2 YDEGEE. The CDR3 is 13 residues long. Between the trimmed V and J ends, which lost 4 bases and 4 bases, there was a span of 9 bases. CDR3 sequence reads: CASSPDRNQPQHF. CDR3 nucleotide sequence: TGTGCCAGCAGCCCCGATAGAAATCAGCCCCAGCATTTT.

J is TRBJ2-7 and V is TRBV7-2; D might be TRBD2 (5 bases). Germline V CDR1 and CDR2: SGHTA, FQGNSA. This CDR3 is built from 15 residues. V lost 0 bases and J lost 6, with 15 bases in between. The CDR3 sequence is CASSLALPAVGEQYF. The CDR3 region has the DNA TGTGCCAGCAGCTTAGCGCTACCAGCGGTCGGCGAGCAGTACTTC.

The CDR3 bases are TGTGCCAGCAGCGAGGACAGGGGGATTCAAGAGACCCAGTACTTC. Translated, it gives CASSEDRGIQETQYF. This chain connects TRBV28 to TRBJ2-5; 10 bases map to TRBD1. V was clipped by 6 bases and J by 2 bases; unmatched bases: 6. This CDR3 has 15 residues. Germline V CDR1 and CDR2: MDHEN, SYDVKM. The full variable domain, completed using reference TRBV28 and TRBJ2-5, is DVKVTQSSRYLVKRTGEKVFLECVQDMDHENMFWYRQDPGLGLRLIYFSYDVKMKEKGDIPEGYSVSREKKERFSLILESASTNQTSMYLCASSEDRGIQETQYFGPGTRLLVL.

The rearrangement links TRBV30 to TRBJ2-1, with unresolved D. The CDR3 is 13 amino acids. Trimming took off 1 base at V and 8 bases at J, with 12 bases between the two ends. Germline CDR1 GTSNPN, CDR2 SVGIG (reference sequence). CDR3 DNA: TGTGCCTGGAGTGCCCATAGTGTCGATGAGCAGTTCTTC. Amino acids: CAWSAHSVDEQFF.

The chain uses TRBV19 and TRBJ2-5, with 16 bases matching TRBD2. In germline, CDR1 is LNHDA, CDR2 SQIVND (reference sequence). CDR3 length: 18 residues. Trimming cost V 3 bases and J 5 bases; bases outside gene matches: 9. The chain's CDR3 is CASSIGGTSGGERETQYF. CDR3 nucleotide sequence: TGTGCCAGTAGTATTGGAGGGACTAGCGGGGGGGAGAGGGAGACCCAGTACTTC.

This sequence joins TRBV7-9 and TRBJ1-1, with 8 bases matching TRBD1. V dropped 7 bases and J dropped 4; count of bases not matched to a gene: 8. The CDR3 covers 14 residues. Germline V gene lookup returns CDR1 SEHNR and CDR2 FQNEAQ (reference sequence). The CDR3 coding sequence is TGTGCCAGCAACACAGGGGGAGATACCACTGAAGCTTTCTTT. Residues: CASNTGGDTTEAFF.

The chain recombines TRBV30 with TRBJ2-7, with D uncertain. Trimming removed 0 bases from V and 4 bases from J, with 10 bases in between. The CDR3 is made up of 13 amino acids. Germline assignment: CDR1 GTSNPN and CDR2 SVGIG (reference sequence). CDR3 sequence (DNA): TGTGCCTGGAGTGTGGGCCGTGTTTACGAGCAGTACTTC. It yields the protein CAWSVGRVYEQYF.

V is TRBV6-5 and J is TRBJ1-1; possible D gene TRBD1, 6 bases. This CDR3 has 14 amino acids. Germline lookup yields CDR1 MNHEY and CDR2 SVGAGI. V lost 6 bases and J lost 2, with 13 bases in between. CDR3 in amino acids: CASRRRTANTEAFF. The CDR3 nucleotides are TGTGCCAGCAGGCGTCGGACAGCCAACACTGAAGCTTTCTTT.

CDR3 sequence (DNA): TGTGCCAGCAGCCCAGCGGGGGAGACGACCGGGGAGCTGTTTTTT. Translated, it gives CASSPAGETTGELFF. This chain uses TRBV2 with TRBJ2-2; 8 positions agree with TRBD2. Looked up from germline, CDR1 is SNHLY and CDR2 is FYNNEI. The CDR3 runs to 15 residues. V shed 6 bases, J shed 5 bases, and the junction held 8 bases outside the gene matches.

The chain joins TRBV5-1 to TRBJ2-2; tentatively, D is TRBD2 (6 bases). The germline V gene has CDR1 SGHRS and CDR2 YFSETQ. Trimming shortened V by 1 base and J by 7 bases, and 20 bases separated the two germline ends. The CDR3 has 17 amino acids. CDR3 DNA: TGCGCCAGCAGCTTGAACCGGCGGAGGGGTAAAGGCGGGGAGCTGTTTTTT. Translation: CASSLNRRRGKGGELFF.

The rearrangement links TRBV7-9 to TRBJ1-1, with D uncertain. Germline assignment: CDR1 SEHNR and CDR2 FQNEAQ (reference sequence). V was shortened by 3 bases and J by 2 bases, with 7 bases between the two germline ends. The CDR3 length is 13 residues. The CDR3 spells CASSLGSNTEAFF. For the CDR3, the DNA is TGTGCCAGCAGCTTGGGCAGTAACACTGAAGCTTTCTTT.

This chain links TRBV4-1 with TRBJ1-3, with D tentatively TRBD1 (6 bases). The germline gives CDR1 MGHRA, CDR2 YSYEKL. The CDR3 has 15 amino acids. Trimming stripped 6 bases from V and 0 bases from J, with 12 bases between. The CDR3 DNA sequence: TGCGCCAGCAGGCGCTGGACAGCCTCTGGAAACACCATATATTTT. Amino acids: CASRRWTASGNTIYF.